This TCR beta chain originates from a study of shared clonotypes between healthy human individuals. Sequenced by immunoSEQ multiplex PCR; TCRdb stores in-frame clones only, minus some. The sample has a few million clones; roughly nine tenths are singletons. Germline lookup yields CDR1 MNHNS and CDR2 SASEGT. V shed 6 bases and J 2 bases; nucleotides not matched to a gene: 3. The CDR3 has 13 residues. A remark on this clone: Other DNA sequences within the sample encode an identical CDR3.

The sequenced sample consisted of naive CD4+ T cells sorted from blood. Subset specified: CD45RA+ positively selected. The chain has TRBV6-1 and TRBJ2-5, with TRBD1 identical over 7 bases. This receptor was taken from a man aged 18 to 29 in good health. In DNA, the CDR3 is TGTGCCAGCAGCGGACAGGTACAAGAGACCCAGTACTTC. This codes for CASSGQVQETQYF.